The 21 T cell receptor beta chains presented below share a single source sample, sequenced in a study of technical replicates of blood from a few donors. Here immunoSEQ multiplex PCR was the method, and the copy in TCRdb shows in-frame clones only, minus some. The sample contains 95,000 to 100,000 clones, 96% of which appear only once. The sequenced material came from T cells isolated from PBMCs. The receptors were gathered from a human donor in good health.

The chain joins TRBV4-1 to TRBJ2-7; 8 positions agree with TRBD1. The germline gives CDR1 MGHRA, CDR2 YSYEKL. J was trimmed by 0 bases and V by 5 bases; bases with no gene match: 6. This CDR3 is built from 15 residues. The CDR3 DNA is TGCGCCAGCAGCACCCCCGGGACAGGCTCCTACGAGCAGTACTTC. Protein product: CASSTPGTGSYEQYF.

The chain is built from TRBV30 and TRBJ2-7; D might be TRBD1 (5 bases). CDR1 and CDR2 from the germline V gene are GTSNPN and SVGIG (reference sequence). V was clipped by 3 bases and J by 6 bases, with 18 bases between them. The CDR3 is 14 amino acids. Here the CDR3 DNA reads TGTGCCTGGAGAGTTCTTCAGGGTATCGGCGAGCAGTACTTC. The encoded protein is CAWRVLQGIGEQYF. The full variable domain, its missing parts supplied by reference TRBV30 and TRBJ2-7, is SQTIHQWPATLVQPVGSPLSLECTVEGTSNPNLYWYRQAAGRGLQLLFYSVGIGQISSEVPQNLSASRPQDRQFILSSKKLLLSDSGFYLCAWRVLQGIGEQYFGPGTRLTVT.

The rearrangement links TRBV5-1 to TRBJ2-2, with 7 nucleotides matching TRBD1. The CDR3 has 17 residues. The junction had 7 bases not matched to a gene; V was cut back by 0 bases and J by 2 bases. Germline V CDR1 and CDR2: SGHRS, YFSETQ. Written as DNA, the CDR3 is TGCGCCAGCAGCTTGGTAGAGAACAGGGGCAACACCGGGGAGCTGTTTTTT. This gives the protein CASSLVENRGNTGELFF. Full variable domain (outside the CDR3, taken from reference TRBV5-1 and TRBJ2-2): KAGVTQTPRYLIKTRGQQVTLSCSPISGHRSVSWYQQTPGQGLQFLFEYFSETQRNKGNFPGRFSGRQFSNSRSEMNVSTLELGDSALYLCASSLVENRGNTGELFFGEGSRLTVL.

J is TRBJ2-5 and V is TRBV6-6, with D perhaps TRBD2 (5 bases). Trimming stripped 4 bases from V and 3 bases from J, with 6 bases between. This CDR3 region has 12 residues. The germline V gene has CDR1 MNHNY and CDR2 SVGAGI (reference sequence). CDR3: CASSSREETQYF. In nucleotides, the CDR3 is TGTGCCAGCAGTTCGAGGGAAGAGACCCAGTACTTC.

A note on this clone: The same CDR3 is also encoded by other DNA sequences in this sample. The chain combines TRBV27 with TRBJ2-7, with 7 bases aligning to TRBD1. In germline, CDR1 is MNHEY, CDR2 SMNVEV (reference sequence). J lost 3 bases, V lost 2 bases, and 1 base had no gene match. CDR3 length: 13 amino acids. The CDR3 spells CASSLAGGYEQYF. CDR3 DNA: TGTGCCAGCAGTTTAGCAGGGGGCTACGAGCAGTACTTC.

The chain links TRBV5-1 to TRBJ2-1; 11 positions match TRBD1. The CDR3 covers 16 residues. The trim removed 4 bases at V and 6 bases at J, leaving 9 bases unmatched. The germline V gene has CDR1 SGHRS and CDR2 YFSETQ. CDR3 sequence reads: CASSGRTGGTPNEQFF. The CDR3 nucleotides are TGCGCCAGCAGCGGCCGGACAGGGGGCACCCCCAATGAGCAGTTCTTC.

This chain uses TRBV2 with TRBJ2-7; TRBD2 aligns across 9 bases. The CDR3 consists of 16 residues. Germline CDR1 and CDR2: SNHLY and FYNNEI. Germline trimming cut 6 bases from V and 6 bases from J; bases unmatched to any gene: 15. CDR3 region: CASSRPPRLAVFEQYF. In DNA, the CDR3 is TGTGCCAGCAGCCGTCCACCTCGACTAGCGGTCTTCGAGCAGTACTTC. Based on the CDR3 plus reference TRBV2 and TRBJ2-7, the full variable domain is EPEVTQTPSHQVTQMGQEVILRCVPISNHLYFYWYRQILGQKVEFLVSFYNNEISEKSEIFDDQFSVERPDGSNFTLKIRSTKLEDSAMYFCASSRPPRLAVFEQYFGPGTRLTVT.

This clone was detected once. This chain joins TRBV30 and TRBJ2-5, with a tentative D call TRBD2 (6 bases). The V and J ends lost 1 base and 3 bases respectively, with 6 bases between them. From germline, CDR1 is GTSNPN and CDR2 SVGIG (reference sequence). The CDR3 loop spans 12 amino acids. In DNA form, the CDR3 reads TGTGCCTGGAGTGGGGGGGAAGAGACCCAGTACTTC. It is translated as CAWSGGEETQYF.

The chain uses TRBV19 and TRBJ1-1; no clear D. CDR1 is LNHDA, CDR2 SQIVND, per germline (reference sequence). The CDR3 has 16 amino acids. The germline V and J ends were trimmed by 0 bases and 0 bases, with 11 bases remaining between them. CDR3 region: CASSIDQTGMNTEAFF. The CDR3, as DNA: TGTGCCAGTAGTATAGATCAAACGGGAATGAACACTGAAGCTTTCTTT.

The rearrangement joins TRBV11-2 to TRBJ2-5; tentatively, D is TRBD2 (5 bases). Germline CDR1 reads SGHAT; CDR2 reads FQNNGV. There are 14 residues in the CDR3. V was clipped by 3 bases and J by 4 bases, with 12 bases between them. The CDR3 is CASSLGLALETQYF. CDR3 nucleotides: TGTGCCAGCAGCTTGGGCCTAGCACTAGAGACCCAGTACTTC.

The chain uses TRBV6-1 and TRBJ2-5; TRBD1 might be the D (5 bases). Per germline, CDR1 MNHNS and CDR2 SASEGT. This CDR3 has 11 amino acids. Between the trimmed V and J ends, which lost 3 bases and 9 bases, there was a span of 8 bases. The chain's CDR3 is CASSDLGAQYF. The CDR3 nucleotides are TGTGCCAGCAGTGACCTAGGGGCCCAGTACTTC.

V is TRBV2 and J is TRBJ2-1, with TRBD1 matching over 7 bases. V trimming: 6 bases; J trimming: 9 bases; junction bases outside the gene matches: 8. Germline lookup yields CDR1 SNHLY and CDR2 FYNNEI. This CDR3 spans 13 amino acids. The DNA of the CDR3 is TGTGCCAGCAGAGGGGGCCCAGACGGTGAGCAGTTCTTC. Translation gives CASRGGPDGEQFF.

The chain is built from TRBV27 and TRBJ1-5; D may be TRBD1 (5 bases). Trimming took 5 bases from V and 3 from J, leaving 17 bases between them. Germline CDR1 and CDR2: MNHEY and SMNVEV (reference sequence). The CDR3 runs to 16 residues. The CDR3 DNA sequence: TGTGCCAGCAGTCCGGTCCAGTCGGGACTCAATCAGCCCCAGCATTTT. Translation: CASSPVQSGLNQPQHF.

The genes are TRBV30 and TRBJ1-2; 9 bases line up with TRBD1. The germline gives CDR1 GTSNPN, CDR2 SVGIG (reference sequence). This CDR3 contains 14 residues. V was clipped by 5 bases and J by 1 base; unmatched bases: 5. CDR3: CAWQQGAGNYGYTF. The CDR3 DNA sequence: TGTGCCTGGCAACAGGGGGCCGGTAACTATGGCTACACCTTC.

The chain links TRBV28 to TRBJ2-7; 7 bases match TRBD1. With V trimmed by 5 bases and J by 1 base, 8 bases remained unmatched. Germline-derived CDR1 and CDR2 are MDHEN and SYDVKM. The CDR3 spans 15 residues. The CDR3 bases are TGTGCCAGCAGTCCGAATTACAGGGGTTCCTACGAGCAGTACTTC. Protein: CASSPNYRGSYEQYF.

The chain uses TRBV19 and TRBJ2-7, with 7 bases aligning to TRBD2. After removal of 7 bases from V and 6 bases from J, the junction contained 3 bases not matched to a gene. The CDR3 loop spans 11 amino acids. Germline V gene data show CDR1 as LNHDA and CDR2 as SQIVND (reference sequence). The CDR3 coding sequence is TGTGCCAGTATCTGGGAGGGCGAGCAGTACTTC. This encodes CASIWEGEQYF.

V and J are TRBV28 and TRBJ2-5; no clear D gene. From germline, CDR1 is MDHEN and CDR2 SYDVKM. The V end lost 5 bases, the J end lost 7 bases, and 8 bases lay between the germline ends. The CDR3 consists of 11 residues. The CDR3 DNA reads as TGTGCCAGCAGTCCCCGAGGGACCCAGTACTTC. Translated, it gives CASSPRGTQYF.

The rearrangement links TRBV5-1 to TRBJ2-3, with 9 nucleotides matching TRBD1. This CDR3 region has 19 residues. Losses at the gene ends were 4 bases for V and 3 bases for J; bases not matched to a gene: 18. Germline loops: CDR1 SGHRS, CDR2 YFSETQ. CDR3 residues: CASSAQRQGENIWTDTQYF. The CDR3 DNA follows: TGCGCCAGCAGCGCCCAACGACAGGGGGAAAATATATGGACAGATACGCAGTATTTT.

The chain couples TRBV7-8 to TRBJ2-7; 10 nucleotides line up with TRBD2. The CDR3 length is 16 residues. V lost 5 bases, J lost 6 bases, and 13 bases stayed unmatched. The germline gives CDR1 SGHVS, CDR2 FQNEAQ. As DNA, the CDR3 is TGTGCCAGCAGCCAAGCGGGGGGGACTAGCCTTCGCGAGCAGTACTTC. Its protein is CASSQAGGTSLREQYF.

The CDR3 protein is CASRPTSGTGTSGANVLTF. DNA for the CDR3: TGTGCCAGCAGACCAACTTCCGGGACAGGGACCTCTGGGGCCAACGTCCTGACTTTC. The chain recombines TRBV28 with TRBJ2-6, with 9 nucleotides matching TRBD1. Germline V lookup: CDR1 MDHEN, CDR2 SYDVKM. Trimming cost V 6 bases and J 0 bases; bases outside gene matches: 12. CDR3 length: 19 amino acids.

The chain links TRBV6-4 to TRBJ2-1; 8 nucleotides align to TRBD2. This CDR3 comprises 14 residues. Germline lookup yields CDR1 MRHNA and CDR2 SNTAGT. With 4 bases clipped from V and 9 bases from J, the junction kept 8 bases outside the gene matches. CDR3 protein: CASSVEAGEAEQFF. CDR3 coding DNA: TGTGCCAGCAGTGTCGAAGCGGGGGAGGCTGAGCAGTTCTTC.